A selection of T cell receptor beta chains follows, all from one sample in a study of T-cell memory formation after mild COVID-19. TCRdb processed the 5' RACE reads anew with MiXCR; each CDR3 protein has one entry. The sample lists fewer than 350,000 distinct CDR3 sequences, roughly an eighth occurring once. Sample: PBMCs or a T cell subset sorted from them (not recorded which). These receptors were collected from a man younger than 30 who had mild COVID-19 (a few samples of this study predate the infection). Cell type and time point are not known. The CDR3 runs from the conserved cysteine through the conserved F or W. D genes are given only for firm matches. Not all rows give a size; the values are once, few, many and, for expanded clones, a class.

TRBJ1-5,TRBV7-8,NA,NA,CASSLTFNSNQPQHF,TGTGCCAGCAGCCTTACCTTTAATAGCAATCAGCCCCAGCATTTT
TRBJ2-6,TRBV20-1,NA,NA,CSAYEWISGANVLTF,TGCAGTGCCTATGAATGGATCTCTGGGGCCAACGTCCTGACTTTC
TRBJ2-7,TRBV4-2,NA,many,CASSLERGSGVSF,TGTGCCAGCAGCTTAGAGAGAGGATCAGGGGTTTCTTTC
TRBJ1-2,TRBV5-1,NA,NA,CASRETGTNYGYTF,TGCGCCAGCAGAGAAACAGGGACTAACTATGGCTACACCTTC
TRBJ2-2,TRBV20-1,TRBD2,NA,CSAPLSSGGGSTGELFF,TGCAGTGCCCCCCTGTCTAGCGGGGGGGGGAGCACCGGGGAGCTGTTTTTT
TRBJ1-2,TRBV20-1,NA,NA,CSARNLGGYTF,TGCAGTGCGCGGAACCTCGGGGGCTACACCTTC
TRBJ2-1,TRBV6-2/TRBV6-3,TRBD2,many,CASTGGPYNEQFF,TGTGCCTCCACGGGGGGGCCCTACAATGAGCAGTTCTTC
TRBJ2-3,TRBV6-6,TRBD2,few,CASSYLTSGGLGTQYF,TGTGCCAGCAGTTACTTGACTAGCGGGGGTCTGGGTACGCAGTATTTT
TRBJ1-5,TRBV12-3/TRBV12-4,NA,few,CASSPLRNQPQHF,TGTGCCAGCAGCCCCCTCCGAAATCAGCCCCAGCATTTT
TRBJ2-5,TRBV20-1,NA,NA,CSALLRTRTPETQYF,TGCAGTGCCCTCCTCCGGACGCGGACCCCAGAGACCCAGTACTTC
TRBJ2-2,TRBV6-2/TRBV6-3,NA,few,CASNDISRRENTGELFF,TGTGCCAGCAACGACATATCGCGGAGGGAAAACACCGGGGAGCTGTTTTTT
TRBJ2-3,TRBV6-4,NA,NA,CASKSQGTDTQYF,TGTGCCAGCAAGTCGCAGGGCACGGATACGCAGTATTTT
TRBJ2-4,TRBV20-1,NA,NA,CSAAAFAGAKNIQYF,TGCAGTGCGGCTGCTTTCGCAGGGGCCAAAAACATTCAGTACTTC